Below are 22 T cell receptor beta chains sequenced from a single sample in a study of breast tumors, draining lymph nodes, adjacent tissues. TCRdb reprocessed the multiplex PCR reads via MiXCR and lists one record per CDR3 protein. The data contain about 200,000 distinct CDR3 sequences, under 35% of them singletons. Axillary draining lymph nodes of breast cancer patients supplied the node samples. The sequenced material came from axillary lymph node tissue. These receptors were collected from a female donor with breast cancer. Some clones in this sample may be carry-over from other donors' samples.

V and J are TRBV11-3 and TRBJ1-1; 9 bases are a match to TRBD1. Germline values: CDR1 SGHNT, CDR2 YENEEA. The trim removed 3 bases at V and 4 bases at J, leaving 3 bases unmatched. This CDR3 spans 14 amino acids. Written as DNA, the CDR3 is TGTGCCAGCAGCTTTCGGACAGGGGCCACTGAAGCTTTCTTT. It encodes CASSFRTGATEAFF.

The rearrangement joins TRBV12-3 or TRBV12-4 to TRBJ1-6; TRBD1 agrees at 9 bases. The CDR3 spans 16 residues. V dropped 3 bases and J dropped 9; count of bases not matched to a gene: 9. This chain's CDR3 is CASSLGDRERSSPLHF. CDR3 coding DNA: TGTGCCAGCAGTTTGGGGGACAGGGAGAGGAGTTCACCCCTCCACTTT.

This clonotype was observed many times. The V gene is TRBV20-1, the J gene TRBJ2-5; no firm D call. Germline assignment: CDR1 DFQATT and CDR2 SNEGSKA (reference sequence). Trimming cost V 5 bases and J 5 bases, with 6 bases left between them. This CDR3 comprises 10 residues. This CDR3 is CSAEKETQYF. CDR3 DNA: TGCAGTGCTGAGAAGGAGACCCAGTACTTC.

This clonotype was found many times. The chain has TRBV20-1 and TRBJ2-7; possibly TRBD1 for D (6 bases). The germline CDR1 and CDR2 sequences are DFQATT and SNEGSKA (reference sequence). V was shortened by 2 bases and J by 3 bases, with 11 bases between the two germline ends. There are 13 residues in the CDR3. For the CDR3, the DNA is TGCAGTGCTAGATACAGGGAAATCTACGAGCAGTACTTC. Amino acids: CSARYREIYEQYF.

This clonotype was observed a handful of times. J is TRBJ2-7 and V is TRBV18, with D perhaps matching TRBD1 (6 bases). The germline gives CDR1 KGHSH, CDR2 LQKENI. CDR3 length: 15 amino acids. V lost 0 bases and J 4 bases, leaving 13 bases between the germline ends. CDR3 region: CASSPPMGQTYEQYF. The CDR3 DNA is TGTGCCAGCTCACCACCAATGGGACAAACTTACGAGCAGTACTTC.

The table lists this clonotype with a count of one. The chain employs TRBV19 and TRBJ2-2; 7 bases line up with TRBD1. Germline V gene lookup returns CDR1 LNHDA and CDR2 SQIVND (reference sequence). This CDR3 has 15 residues. Germline trimming cut 4 bases from V and 6 bases from J; bases unmatched to any gene: 8. CDR3 bases: TGTGCCAGTAGTACCTTCGGGACAGTCCCCGGGGAGCTGTTTTTT. Translating gives CASSTFGTVPGELFF.

In this sample, this clonotype turned up many times. The chain combines TRBV20-1 with TRBJ1-2; 11 nucleotides line up with TRBD1. The junction had 4 bases not matched to a gene; V was cut back by 5 bases and J by 5 bases. Germline V gene data show CDR1 as DFQATT and CDR2 as SNEGSKA (reference sequence). CDR3 length: 13 residues. The CDR3 DNA follows: TGCAGTGCTCCCGGGACAGGGGGTTATGGCTACACCTTC. Its translation is CSAPGTGGYGYTF.

The rearrangement links TRBV20-1 to TRBJ2-2; 14 nucleotides match TRBD2. Germline V lookup: CDR1 DFQATT, CDR2 SNEGSKA (reference sequence). V shed 2 bases and J 5 bases; nucleotides not matched to a gene: 4. This CDR3 has 16 residues. The DNA for the CDR3 is TGCAGTGCTAGACTCTGGACTAGCGGGAGGACCGGGGAGCTGTTTTTT. It codes for CSARLWTSGRTGELFF.

This clonotype has a count of ten or more. J is TRBJ1-3 and V is TRBV20-1; unclear D gene. CDR1 and CDR2 (germline): DFQATT, SNEGSKA (reference sequence). CDR3 length equals 13 residues. Trimming took 6 bases from V and 3 from J, leaving 12 bases between them. The CDR3 here is CSATRWDGNTIYF. CDR3 DNA: TGCAGTGCCACACGCTGGGATGGAAACACCATATATTTT.

This clonotype has just one count. V gene TRBV7-2 combines with J gene TRBJ2-7; D possibly corresponds to TRBD2 (5 bases). CDR3 size: 16 residues. V lost 1 base and J 1 base, leaving 14 bases between the germline ends. CDR1 is SGHTA, CDR2 FQGNSA, per germline. The CDR3 coding sequence is TGTGCCAGCAGCTTAGGGCCGCTGGACTTTTCCTACGAGCAGTACTTC. It specifies CASSLGPLDFSYEQYF.

The chain combines TRBV2 with TRBJ1-3, with D tentatively TRBD1 (5 bases). Germline values: CDR1 SNHLY, CDR2 FYNNEI. V was cut by 5 bases and J by 0 bases, with 14 bases left in between. The length of the CDR3 is 16 residues. The CDR3 DNA is TGTGCCAGCAGTAAAGAGGGGACGGTCTCTGGAAACACCATATATTTT. Its translation is CASSKEGTVSGNTIYF.

There are a few counts of this clonotype. The rearrangement links TRBV6-5 to TRBJ2-2, with TRBD1 matching 9 bases. V trimming: 4 bases; J trimming: 6 bases; junction bases outside the gene matches: 3. Germline V gives CDR1 MNHEY, CDR2 SVGAGI. The CDR3 length is 14 residues. The CDR3 DNA reads as TGTGCCAGCAGTTTCGGGACAGGGTCCGGGGAGCTGTTTTTT. Translating it yields CASSFGTGSGELFF.

At least ten counts were recorded for this clonotype. The chain uses TRBV7-2 and TRBJ2-1; D is uncertain. The germline V gene encodes CDR1 SGHTA and CDR2 FQGNSA. This CDR3 spans 14 amino acids. V lost 1 base, J lost 6 bases, and 10 bases lay in between. CDR3 nucleotide sequence: TGTGCCAGCAGCTTAGTTGAAATGGGCAATGAGCAGTTCTTC. Protein: CASSLVEMGNEQFF.

This clonotype was detected ten times or more. The chain joins TRBV10-2 to TRBJ2-7; 8 bases map to TRBD1. The trim removed 6 bases at V and 7 bases at J, leaving 20 bases unmatched. This CDR3 has 17 amino acids. Germline V gene lookup returns CDR1 WSHSY and CDR2 SAAADI. The CDR3 DNA reads as TGCGCCAGCAGCCAAGCGTCGCCGGGCAGGGGGCTACGAGAGCAGTACTTC. Protein sequence: CASSQASPGRGLREQYF.

This chain connects TRBV12-3 or TRBV12-4 to TRBJ2-7, with a weak D call TRBD2 (6 bases). The length of the CDR3 is 15 residues. Trimming removed 6 bases from V and 2 bases from J, with 17 bases in between. The CDR3, as DNA: TGTGCCAGCAGCCACGCGGGACGGAGAGCCTACGAGCAGTACTTC. Encoded protein: CASSHAGRRAYEQYF.

V usage is TRBV28 and J usage is TRBJ2-1; 10 bases line up with TRBD2. J was trimmed by 6 bases and V by 11 bases; bases with no gene match: 10. CDR1 is MDHEN, CDR2 SYDVKM, per germline. The CDR3 spans 14 residues. This CDR3 is CAVRAGGFINEQFF. The CDR3 DNA reads TGTGCCGTCCGAGCGGGAGGGTTTATCAATGAGCAGTTCTTC.

This clonotype was seen ten or more times. This chain uses TRBV19 with TRBJ2-7, with 10 bases fitting TRBD2. V lost 2 bases and J lost 3; bases outside the gene matches: 7. The CDR3 runs to 16 residues. Germline V gene lookup returns CDR1 LNHDA and CDR2 SQIVND (reference sequence). CDR3 DNA: TGTGCCAGTAGTATACAAGCGGGAGGGTCTAGCTACGAGCAGTACTTC. Amino acid sequence: CASSIQAGGSSYEQYF. The full variable domain, with the rest looked up from reference TRBV19 and TRBJ2-7, is DGGITQSPKYLFRKEGQNVTLSCEQNLNHDAMYWYRQDPGQGLRLIYYSQIVNDFQKGDIAEGYSVSREKKESFPLTVTSAQKNPTAFYLCASSIQAGGSSYEQYFGPGTRLTVT.

This clonotype was counted many times. The V call is TRBV3-1, the J call TRBJ2-3; tentative D call: TRBD2 (6 bases). Trimming took 7 bases from V and 6 from J, leaving 11 bases between them. The germline gives CDR1 LGHDT, CDR2 YNNKEL (reference sequence). The CDR3 length is 12 residues. The CDR3 here is CASNAAGDTQYF. CDR3 sequence (DNA): TGTGCCAGCAACGCGGCGGGGGATACGCAGTATTTT.

Concerning this clonotype: A read error may account for a junction end that differs from germline. This sequence joins TRBV20-1 and TRBJ2-6; 8 positions match TRBD2. This CDR3 spans 16 amino acids. Germline V lookup: CDR1 DFQATT, CDR2 SNEGSKA (reference sequence). CDR3: CSAAAGAPSAANVLTF. CDR3 in DNA: TGCAGTGCTGCAGCGGGGGCTCCTTCTGCGGCCAACGTCCTGACTTTC.

This clonotype was detected ten times or more. J is TRBJ1-6 and V is TRBV4-3, with D unresolved. This CDR3 has 16 residues. V shed 0 bases and J shed 7 bases, with 13 bases lying between them. Germline CDR1 reads LGHNA; CDR2 reads YSLEER. The CDR3 bases are TGCGCCAGCAGCCAAGATATAATGGTTTGGAATTCACCCCTCCACTTT. The encoded protein is CASSQDIMVWNSPLHF.

In the case of this clonotype: A much larger clone lies a single base off, so this may be a read error. The chain uses TRBV5-4 and TRBJ1-4; D might be TRBD1 (5 bases). The CDR3 length is 14 residues. Germline CDR1 SGHNT, CDR2 YYREEE (reference sequence). CDR3 nucleotides: TGTGCCAGCAGTACGGGGGGACGGTATGAAAAACTGGTTTTT. This encodes CASSTGGRYEKLVF.

This clonotype was counted between two and nine times. V is TRBV28 and J is TRBJ1-2, with 8 bases that match TRBD1. The trim removed 4 bases at V and 1 base at J, leaving 5 bases unmatched. The CDR3 loop spans 15 amino acids. Germline V gene sequence: CDR1 MDHEN, CDR2 SYDVKM. The CDR3 protein is CASSSSGQGNYGYTF. The CDR3 region has the DNA TGTGCCAGCAGTTCGTCAGGACAGGGTAACTATGGCTACACCTTC.